The clone carrying this TCR beta chain has a handful of counts. This sample is drawn from a study of blood T cells in healthy people across ages. Combining a sample-barcoded 5' primer with a J-beta primer mix, a second PCR ran for roughly 6 to 11 cycles. Every molecule of cDNA carried a tag from a template-switch adaptor with 12 random nucleotides. TCRdb fed the 5' RACE reads into MiXCR, producing one record per CDR3 protein. This sample yields some 1.5 million distinct CDR3 sequences, of which roughly 43% are seen a single time; less than 5% belongs to the top ten. V dropped 7 bases and J dropped 4 bases, with 10 bases sitting between them. In germline, CDR1 is MNHEY, CDR2 SVGAGI. This CDR3 has 12 amino acids.

This clonotype was obtained from a woman aged 18 to 35 in good health. Material: blood. The chain carries TRBV6-5 and TRBJ1-1, with D unresolved. The CDR3 bases are TGTGCCAGCACCGGGTCGGGCACTGAAGCTTTCTTT. Protein product: CASTGSGTEAFF.